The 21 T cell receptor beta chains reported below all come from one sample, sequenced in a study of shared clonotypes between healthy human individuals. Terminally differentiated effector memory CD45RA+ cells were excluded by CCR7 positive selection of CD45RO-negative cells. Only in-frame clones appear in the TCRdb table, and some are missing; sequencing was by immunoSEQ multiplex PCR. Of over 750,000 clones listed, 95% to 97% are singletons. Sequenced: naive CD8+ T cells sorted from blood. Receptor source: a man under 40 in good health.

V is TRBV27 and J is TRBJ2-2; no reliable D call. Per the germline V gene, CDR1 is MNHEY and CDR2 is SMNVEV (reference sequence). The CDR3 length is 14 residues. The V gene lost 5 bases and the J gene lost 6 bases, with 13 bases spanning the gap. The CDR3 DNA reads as TGTGCCAGCAGTCTTCTGGGGAAGGCCGGGGAGCTGTTTTTT. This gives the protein CASSLLGKAGELFF.

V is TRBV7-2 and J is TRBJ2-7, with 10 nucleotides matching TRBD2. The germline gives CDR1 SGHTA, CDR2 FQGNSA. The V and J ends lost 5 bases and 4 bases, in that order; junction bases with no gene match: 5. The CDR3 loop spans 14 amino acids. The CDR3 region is CASSLSSGSYEQYF. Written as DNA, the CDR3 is TGTGCCAGCAGCCTATCTAGCGGGAGTTACGAGCAGTACTTC.

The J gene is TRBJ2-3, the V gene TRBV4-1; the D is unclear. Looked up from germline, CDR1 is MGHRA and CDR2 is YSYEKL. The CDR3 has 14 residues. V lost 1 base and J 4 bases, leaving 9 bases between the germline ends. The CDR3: CASSQASFPDTQYF. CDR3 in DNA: TGCGCCAGCAGCCAAGCTTCTTTTCCAGATACGCAGTATTTT.

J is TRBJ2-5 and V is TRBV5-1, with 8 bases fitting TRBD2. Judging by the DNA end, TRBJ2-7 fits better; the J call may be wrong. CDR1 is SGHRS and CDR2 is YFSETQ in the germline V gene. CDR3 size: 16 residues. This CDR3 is CASSLAPTSGSYEQYF. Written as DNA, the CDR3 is TGCGCCAGCAGCTTGGCCCCCACTAGCGGCTCCTACGAGCAGTACTTC.

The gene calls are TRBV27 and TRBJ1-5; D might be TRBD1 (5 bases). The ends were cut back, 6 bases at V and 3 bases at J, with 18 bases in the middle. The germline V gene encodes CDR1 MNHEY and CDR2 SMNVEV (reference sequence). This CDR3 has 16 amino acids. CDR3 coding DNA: TGTGCCAGCAGCGTCCGGGCGGGACGCCCCAATCAGCCCCAGCATTTT. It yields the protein CASSVRAGRPNQPQHF.

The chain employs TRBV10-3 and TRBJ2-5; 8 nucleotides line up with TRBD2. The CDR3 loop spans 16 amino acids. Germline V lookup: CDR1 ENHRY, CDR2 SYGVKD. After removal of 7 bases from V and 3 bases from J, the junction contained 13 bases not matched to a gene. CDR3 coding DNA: TGTGCCATCAAATCGGGAGGGCCGGGGTTCAAAGAGACCCAGTACTTC. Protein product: CAIKSGGPGFKETQYF.

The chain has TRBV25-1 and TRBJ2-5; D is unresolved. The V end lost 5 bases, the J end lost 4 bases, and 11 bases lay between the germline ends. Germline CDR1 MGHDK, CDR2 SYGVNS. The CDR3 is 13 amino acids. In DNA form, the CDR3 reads TGTGCCAGCAGTCGGATTATTGGAGAGACCCAGTACTTC. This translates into CASSRIIGETQYF. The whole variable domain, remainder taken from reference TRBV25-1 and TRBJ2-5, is EADIYQTPRYLVIGTGKKITLECSQTMGHDKMYWYQQDPGMELHLIHYSYGVNSTEKGDLSSESTVSRIRTEHFPLTLESARPSHTSQYLCASSRIIGETQYFGPGTRLLVL.

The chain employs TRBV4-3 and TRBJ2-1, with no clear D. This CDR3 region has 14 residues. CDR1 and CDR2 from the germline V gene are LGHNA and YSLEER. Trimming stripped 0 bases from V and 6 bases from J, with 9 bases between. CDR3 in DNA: TGCGCCAGCAGCCAAGATAGCAAGGGCAATGAGCAGTTCTTC. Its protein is CASSQDSKGNEQFF.

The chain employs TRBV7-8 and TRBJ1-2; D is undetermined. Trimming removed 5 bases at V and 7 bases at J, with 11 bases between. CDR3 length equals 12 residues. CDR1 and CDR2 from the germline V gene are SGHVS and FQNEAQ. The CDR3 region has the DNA TGTGCCAGCAGCCAAGCTTCAGTTGGCTACACCTTC. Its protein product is CASSQASVGYTF.

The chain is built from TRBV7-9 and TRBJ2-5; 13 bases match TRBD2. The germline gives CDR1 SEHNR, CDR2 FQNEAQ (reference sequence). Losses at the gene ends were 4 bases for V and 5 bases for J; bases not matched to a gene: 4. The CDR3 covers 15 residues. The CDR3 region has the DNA TGTGCCAGCAGCTCCGGGACTAGCGGGATTGAGACCCAGTACTTC. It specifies CASSSGTSGIETQYF.

The CDR3 DNA reads TGTGCCAGCATCGGCCGGGACAGGGGGCGACAGCCCACCGGGGAGCTGTTTTTT. Encoded protein: CASIGRDRGRQPTGELFF. V is TRBV28 and J is TRBJ2-2, with 12 bases that match TRBD1. The CDR3 is 18 amino acids. The germline CDR1 and CDR2 sequences are MDHEN and SYDVKM. Unmatched junction bases numbered 13, after V lost 7 bases and J lost 4 bases.

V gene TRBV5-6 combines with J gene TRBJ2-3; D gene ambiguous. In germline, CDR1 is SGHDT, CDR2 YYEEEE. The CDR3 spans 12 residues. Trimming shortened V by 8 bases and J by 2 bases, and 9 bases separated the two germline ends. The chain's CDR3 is CARAPYTDTQYF. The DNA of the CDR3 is TGTGCCAGAGCTCCCTACACAGATACGCAGTATTTT.

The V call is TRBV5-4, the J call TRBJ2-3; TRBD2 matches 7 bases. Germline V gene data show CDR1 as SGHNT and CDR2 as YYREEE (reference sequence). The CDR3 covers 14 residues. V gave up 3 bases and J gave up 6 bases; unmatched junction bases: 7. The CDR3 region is CASSSGLGSDTQYF. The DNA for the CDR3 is TGTGCCAGCAGCTCCGGACTAGGCTCGGATACGCAGTATTTT.

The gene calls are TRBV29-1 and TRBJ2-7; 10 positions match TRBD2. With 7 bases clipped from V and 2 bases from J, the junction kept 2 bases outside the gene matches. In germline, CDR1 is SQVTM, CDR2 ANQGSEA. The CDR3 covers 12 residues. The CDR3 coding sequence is TGCAGCGCTAGCGGGAGTACCTACGAGCAGTACTTC. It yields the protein CSASGSTYEQYF.

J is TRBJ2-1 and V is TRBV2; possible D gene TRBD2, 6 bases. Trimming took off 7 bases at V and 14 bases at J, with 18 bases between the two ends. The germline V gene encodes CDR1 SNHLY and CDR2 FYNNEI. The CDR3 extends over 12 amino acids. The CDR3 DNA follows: TGTGCCAGCATTGAGAGGCCGGGACTCAAGTTCTTC. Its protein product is CASIERPGLKFF.

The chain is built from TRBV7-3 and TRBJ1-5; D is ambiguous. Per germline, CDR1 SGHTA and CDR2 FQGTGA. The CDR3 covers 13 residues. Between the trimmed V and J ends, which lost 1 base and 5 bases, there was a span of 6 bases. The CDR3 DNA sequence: TGTGCCAGCAGCTTAAGCGCGGATCAGCCCCAGCATTTT. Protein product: CASSLSADQPQHF. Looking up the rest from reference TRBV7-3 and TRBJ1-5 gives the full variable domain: GAGVSQTPSNKVTEKGKYVELRCDPISGHTALYWYRQSLGQGPEFLIYFQGTGAADDSGLPNDRFFAVRPEGSVSTLKIQRTERGDSAVYLCASSLSADQPQHFGDGTRLSIL.

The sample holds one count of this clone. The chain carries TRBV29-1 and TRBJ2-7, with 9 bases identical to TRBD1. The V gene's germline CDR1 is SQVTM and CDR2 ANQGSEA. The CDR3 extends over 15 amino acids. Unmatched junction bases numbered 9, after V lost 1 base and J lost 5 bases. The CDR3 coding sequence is TGCAGCGTTGAAGTGGTCGGGACAGGGACCCACGAGCAGTACTTC. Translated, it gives CSVEVVGTGTHEQYF.

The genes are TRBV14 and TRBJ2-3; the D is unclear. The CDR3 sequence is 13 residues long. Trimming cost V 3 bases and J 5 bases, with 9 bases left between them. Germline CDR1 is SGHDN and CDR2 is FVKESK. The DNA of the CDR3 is TGTGCCAGCAGCCAGGGATTTGGAGATACGCAGTATTTT. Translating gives CASSQGFGDTQYF.

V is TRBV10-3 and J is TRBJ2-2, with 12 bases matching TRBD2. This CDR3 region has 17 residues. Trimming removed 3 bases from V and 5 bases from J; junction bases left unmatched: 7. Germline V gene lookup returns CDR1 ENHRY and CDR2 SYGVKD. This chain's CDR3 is CAISDPTSGRSTGELFF. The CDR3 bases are TGTGCCATCAGTGACCCGACTAGCGGGAGAAGTACCGGGGAGCTGTTTTTT.

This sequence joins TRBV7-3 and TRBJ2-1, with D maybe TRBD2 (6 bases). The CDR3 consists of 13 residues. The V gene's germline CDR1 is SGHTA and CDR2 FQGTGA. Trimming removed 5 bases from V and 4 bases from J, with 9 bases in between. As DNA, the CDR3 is TGTGCCAGCAGCATTAGCGGATACAATGAGCAGTTCTTC. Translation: CASSISGYNEQFF.

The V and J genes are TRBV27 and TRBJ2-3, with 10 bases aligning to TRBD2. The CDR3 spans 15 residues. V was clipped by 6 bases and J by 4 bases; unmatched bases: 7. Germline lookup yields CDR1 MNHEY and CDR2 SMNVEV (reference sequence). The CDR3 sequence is CASSIASGRSDTQYF. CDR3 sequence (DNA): TGTGCCAGCAGCATAGCTAGCGGGAGATCAGATACGCAGTATTTT.